The 14 T cell receptor beta chains presented below share a single source sample, sequenced in a study of T cell responses to AZD1222 COVID-19 vaccine. Only in-frame clones appear in the TCRdb table, and some are missing; sequencing was by immunoSEQ multiplex PCR. The repertoire holds about 130,000 clones, with 94% as singletons. The source was peripheral blood, collected on day 0 of AZD1222 vaccination. Receptor source: an adult in good health.

V usage is TRBV28 and J usage is TRBJ2-1; D uncertain. Germline CDR1 is MDHEN and CDR2 is SYDVKM. This CDR3 has 12 residues. Between the trimmed V and J ends, which lost 6 bases and 9 bases, there was a span of 12 bases. CDR3 protein: CASSSYLGEQFF. In nucleotides, the CDR3 is TGTGCCAGCAGCTCCTATTTAGGTGAGCAGTTCTTC.

In regard to this clone: This sample includes further DNA sequences coding for the same CDR3. The DNA of the CDR3 is TGTGCCAGCAGTTTATTCACAGGGGGGAATTCACCCCTCCACTTT. It specifies CASSLFTGGNSPLHF. The chain carries TRBV27 and TRBJ1-6; 8 positions agree with TRBD1. Trimming removed 1 base from V and 7 bases from J; junction bases left unmatched: 3. This CDR3 comprises 15 residues. Germline CDR1 MNHEY, CDR2 SMNVEV (reference sequence).

V is TRBV18 and J is TRBJ1-4, with 7 nucleotides matching TRBD1. Per the germline V gene, CDR1 is KGHSH and CDR2 is LQKENI. The V and J ends lost 3 bases and 4 bases, in that order; junction bases with no gene match: 5. The CDR3 sequence is 15 residues long. In nucleotides, the CDR3 is TGTGCCAGCTCACCGCCGGGACAGATTAATGAAAAACTGTTTTTT. It encodes CASSPPGQINEKLFF. Variable domain in full (rest from reference TRBV18 and TRBJ1-4): NAGVMQNPRHLVRRRGQEARLRCSPMKGHSHVYWYRQLPEEGLKFMVYLQKENIIDESGMPKERFSAEFPKEGPSILRIQQVVRGDSAAYFCASSPPGQINEKLFFGSGTQLSVL.

The chain couples TRBV6-2 or TRBV6-3 to TRBJ2-7, with 10 bases lining up with TRBD2. The CDR3 has 16 amino acids. The germline V gene has CDR1 MNHEY and CDR2 SVGEGT. Losses at the gene ends were 4 bases for V and 4 bases for J; bases not matched to a gene: 10. CDR3 DNA sequence: TGTGCCAGCAGTTCCCATGCCCCTAGCGGGAGTTACGAGCAGTACTTC. This encodes CASSSHAPSGSYEQYF.

The chain employs TRBV2 and TRBJ2-7, with no clear D. Deletions cut 6 bases from V and 3 bases from J, with 12 bases between. CDR1 is SNHLY, CDR2 FYNNEI, per germline. This CDR3 is built from 13 residues. The CDR3: CASRQTFFYEQYF. Here the CDR3 DNA reads TGTGCCAGCAGACAGACATTTTTCTACGAGCAGTACTTC.

This CDR3 is CASSSTLGRGGAEAFF. The CDR3 DNA follows: TGTGCCAGCAGCTCAACCCTGGGACGGGGAGGCGCTGAAGCTTTCTTT. The chain links TRBV7-9 to TRBJ1-1, with D tentatively TRBD1 (5 bases). Trimming removed 4 bases from V and 6 bases from J, with 21 bases in between. CDR3 length: 16 residues. CDR1 is SEHNR, CDR2 FQNEAQ, per germline (reference sequence).

V and J are TRBV4-2 and TRBJ2-3, with D perhaps TRBD1 (5 bases). Germline V gene sequence: CDR1 LGHNA, CDR2 YNFKEQ. The length of the CDR3 is 15 residues. V was clipped by 4 bases and J by 7 bases, with 18 bases between them. The DNA for the CDR3 is TGTGCCAGCAGCCCAAAAAGCGATGGGGCATATACGCAGTATTTT. Its protein product is CASSPKSDGAYTQYF.

This clone was found once. The chain uses TRBV6-5 and TRBJ1-3, with D uncertain. The CDR3 loop spans 14 amino acids. Germline lookup yields CDR1 MNHEY and CDR2 SVGAGI. Between the trimmed V and J ends, which lost 5 bases and 5 bases, there was a span of 13 bases. CDR3 region: CASSTKETRNTIYF. The CDR3 DNA reads TGTGCCAGCAGTACCAAGGAGACAAGAAACACCATATATTTT.

This clone was seen more than once but under ten times. J is TRBJ2-1 and V is TRBV6-4, with 10 bases identical to TRBD2. Trimming removed 6 bases from V and 3 bases from J; junction bases left unmatched: 2. The CDR3 is made up of 14 amino acids. In germline, CDR1 is MRHNA, CDR2 SNTAGT. DNA for the CDR3: TGTGCCAGCAGCGGGACTAGCGACTACAATGAGCAGTTCTTC. This sequence encodes CASSGTSDYNEQFF.

This sequence joins TRBV5-6 and TRBJ1-4; no clear D. Germline lookup yields CDR1 SGHDT and CDR2 YYEEEE. V was cut by 0 bases and J by 3 bases, with 6 bases left in between. CDR3 length equals 14 residues. CDR3 protein: CASSLDGSNEKLFF. In nucleotides, the CDR3 is TGTGCCAGCAGCTTGGATGGGTCTAATGAAAAACTGTTTTTT.

This chain joins TRBV5-4 and TRBJ2-7; 9 bases are a match to TRBD2. The CDR3 length is 15 residues. V lost 4 bases to trimming and J lost 6 bases; unmatched junction nucleotides: 11. Germline V gene data show CDR1 as SGHNT and CDR2 as YYREEE (reference sequence). Written as DNA, the CDR3 is TGTGCCAGCAGCACCTTCTTAGCGGGAGCTTCCGAGCAGTACTTC. Its translation is CASSTFLAGASEQYF.

V is TRBV21-1 and J is TRBJ2-3; the table's D gene call, TRBD2, was not cross checked with the DNA. TRBV21-1 is tagged as a pseudogene. There are 17 residues in the CDR3. DNA of the CDR3: TGTGCCAGCAGCAGGATAGCGGGAGCTTTCCGTGCAGATACGCAGTATTTT. Translating it yields CASSRIAGAFRADTQYF.

This clone is medium-sized (0.01 to 0.1%) by share. V usage is TRBV7-3 and J usage is TRBJ1-2, with D perhaps TRBD1 (5 bases). The V gene lost 5 bases and the J gene lost 4 bases, with 14 bases spanning the gap. The CDR3 spans 14 residues. The germline CDR1 and CDR2 sequences are SGHTA and FQGTGA. The CDR3 coding sequence is TGTGCCAGCAGCGACCCACGGGACCCCTATGGCTACACCTTC. Translation gives CASSDPRDPYGYTF.

The CDR3 DNA is TGTGCCAGCAGCCCGAACGGGGGGGTGGGAGCCTACGAGCAGTACTTC. Translated, it gives CASSPNGGVGAYEQYF. The chain links TRBV5-4 to TRBJ2-7, with 8 bases identical to TRBD2. CDR1 is SGHNT and CDR2 is YYREEE in the germline V gene (reference sequence). V lost 4 bases and J lost 2; bases outside the gene matches: 11. The CDR3 sequence is 16 residues long.